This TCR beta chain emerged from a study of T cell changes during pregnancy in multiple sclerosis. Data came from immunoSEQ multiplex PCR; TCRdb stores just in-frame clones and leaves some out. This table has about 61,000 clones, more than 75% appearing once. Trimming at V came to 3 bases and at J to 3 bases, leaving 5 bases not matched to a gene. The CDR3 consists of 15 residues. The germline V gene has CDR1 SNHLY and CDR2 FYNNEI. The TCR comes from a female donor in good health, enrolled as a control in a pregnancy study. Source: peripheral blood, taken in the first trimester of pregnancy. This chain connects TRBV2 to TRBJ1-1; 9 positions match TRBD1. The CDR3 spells CASSEEQGADTEAFF. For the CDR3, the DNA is TGTGCCAGCAGTGAGGAACAGGGGGCTGACACTGAAGCTTTCTTT.